The T cell receptor (beta chain) under discussion was sequenced for a study of blood T cell repertoires in COVID-19. About the study: The study drew acute and convalescent COVID-19 samples from the United States, Italy and Spain. The analysed material was cDNA or gDNA that came from T cells, B-cell-depleted T cells, or PBMCs.

As processed by the authors: From reference gene primer amplification, estimates of nucleated cell counts were derived. Sequenced by immunoSEQ multiplex PCR; TCRdb stores in-frame clones only, minus some. V, J and clone size derive from that table, while D and trimming were established from the DNA sequence. Of about 100,000 clones listed, 91% are singletons. Specimen: peripheral blood. This TCR was recovered from a human donor in a cohort sampled during active COVID-19.

The CDR3 loop reads CASSLGTSAETQYF. In nucleotides, the CDR3 is TGTGCCAGCAGCCTCGGGACTAGTGCAGAGACCCAGTACTTC. The chain has TRBV9 and TRBJ2-5; 8 nucleotides align to TRBD2. V lost 4 bases and J lost 4; bases outside the gene matches: 6. CDR3 length: 14 amino acids. Looked up from germline, CDR1 is SGDLS and CDR2 is YYNGEE.